These 18 T cell receptor beta chains share one sample of origin, sequenced in a study of cytomegalovirus exposure and HLA in healthy donors. PCR amplification relied on 60 Vbeta primers (plus 13 Jbeta primers). Here immunoSEQ multiplex PCR was the method, and the copy in TCRdb shows in-frame clones only, minus some. This sample has 50,000 or so clones, with roughly 73% found just once. Sequenced input: PBMCs. The receptor set was obtained from a woman aged 40 to 50 in good health and CMV-seropositive.

V and J are TRBV14 and TRBJ1-1, with D hard to call. The CDR3 loop spans 14 amino acids. The germline V gene encodes CDR1 SGHDN and CDR2 FVKESK. Between the trimmed V and J ends, which lost 0 bases and 7 bases, there was a span of 12 bases. CDR3 protein: CASSQEAPEGEAFF. CDR3 nucleotides: TGTGCCAGCAGCCAAGAAGCGCCTGAGGGTGAAGCTTTCTTT.

V is TRBV9 and J is TRBJ2-1; D not certain. Germline-derived CDR1 and CDR2 are SGDLS and YYNGEE. The V gene lost 4 bases and the J gene lost 7 bases, with 18 bases spanning the gap. CDR3 length equals 15 residues. The CDR3 nucleotides read TGTGCCAGCAGCCCCCATCCAGGCGCATTAAATGAGCAGTTCTTC. It encodes CASSPHPGALNEQFF.

The chain carries TRBV6-6 and TRBJ1-5, with D tentatively TRBD1 (6 bases). The CDR3 loop spans 12 amino acids. The germline V gene has CDR1 MNHNY and CDR2 SVGAGI (reference sequence). Trimming shortened V by 6 bases and J by 3 bases, and 6 bases separated the two germline ends. In DNA, the CDR3 is TGTGCCAGCAGGGGGGCCAATCAGCCCCAGCATTTT. Translated: CASRGANQPQHF.

This clone is medium-sized in the sample. The rearrangement joins TRBV5-5 to TRBJ2-1, with D tentatively TRBD1 (6 bases). V lost 1 base and J 8 bases, leaving 13 bases between the germline ends. The CDR3 contains 14 residues. CDR1 and CDR2 from the germline V gene are SGHKS and YYEKEE (reference sequence). CDR3 in amino acids: CASSLISGAYEQFF. CDR3 DNA: TGTGCCAGCAGCTTGATTTCAGGGGCGTATGAGCAGTTCTTC. Using reference TRBV5-5 and TRBJ2-1 for the parts outside the CDR3, the full variable domain is DAGVTQSPTHLIKTRGQQVTLRCSPISGHKSVSWYQQVLGQGPQFIFQYYEKEERGRGNFPDRFSARQFPNYSSELNVNALLLGDSALYLCASSLISGAYEQFFGPGTRLTVL.

The chain uses TRBV5-4 and TRBJ2-3; 9 bases are a match to TRBD2. This CDR3 is 16 amino acids long. The junction had 12 bases not matched to a gene; V was cut back by 7 bases and J by 3 bases. The germline CDR1 and CDR2 sequences are SGHNT and YYREEE (reference sequence). In DNA, the CDR3 is TGTGCCAGCGGGCGGTCGCTGACTAGCGGAACAGATACGCAGTATTTT. Its translation is CASGRSLTSGTDTQYF.

The J gene is TRBJ1-5, the V gene TRBV2, with D possibly TRBD1 on 5 matching bases. With 10 bases removed from V and 4 bases from J, the gap between germline ends came to 17 bases. CDR1 is SNHLY and CDR2 is FYNNEI in the germline V gene. CDR3 length equals 14 residues. The CDR3 DNA is TGTGCCACATCTTTCAGGGAGGGGAATCAGCCCCAGCATTTT. It is translated as CATSFREGNQPQHF.

This chain links TRBV27 with TRBJ2-3; 11 bases line up with TRBD2. From germline, CDR1 is MNHEY and CDR2 SMNVEV (reference sequence). This CDR3 is 14 amino acids long. J was trimmed by 8 bases and V by 8 bases; bases with no gene match: 9. DNA of the CDR3: TGTGCCAGCCGTCCCGGGACTAGCGGCGGTACGCAGTATTTT. This encodes CASRPGTSGGTQYF.

The rearrangement joins TRBV6-1 to TRBJ2-1; 10 bases fit TRBD2. Germline trimming cut 8 bases from V and 7 bases from J; bases unmatched to any gene: 11. The germline V gene has CDR1 MNHNS and CDR2 SASEGT. CDR3 size: 15 residues. This CDR3 is CASVTMTAGGNEQFF. DNA of the CDR3: TGTGCCAGCGTGACTATGACAGCGGGAGGGAATGAGCAGTTCTTC.

This clone has more than one count but fewer than ten. The chain employs TRBV6-6 and TRBJ2-3, with 9 bases lining up with TRBD2. The germline V gene has CDR1 MNHNY and CDR2 SVGAGI (reference sequence). The CDR3 runs to 14 residues. The J segment lost 1 base and the V segment lost 8 bases, leaving 4 bases of the junction unmatched. CDR3 in amino acids: CASARLAGTDTQYF. DNA for the CDR3: TGTGCCAGCGCTAGACTAGCGGGCACAGATACGCAGTATTTT.

V and J are TRBV5-1 and TRBJ1-1, with a possible D match to TRBD1 (6 bases). Germline V lookup: CDR1 SGHRS, CDR2 YFSETQ. Trimming cost V 5 bases and J 1 base, with 12 bases left between them. This CDR3 comprises 14 residues. The CDR3 loop is CASRGGAGNTEAFF. CDR3 sequence (DNA): TGCGCCAGCAGGGGGGGGGCCGGGAACACTGAAGCTTTCTTT.

CDR3 protein: CASSGSRQLRADTQYF. Written as DNA, the CDR3 is TGTGCCAGCAGCGGTTCTCGGCAGCTGCGAGCGGATACGCAGTATTTT. The chain carries TRBV5-4 and TRBJ2-3, with D hard to call. The CDR3 length is 16 residues. From germline, CDR1 is SGHNT and CDR2 YYREEE (reference sequence). Trimming shortened V by 4 bases and J by 6 bases, and 21 bases separated the two germline ends. The variable domain in full, completed from reference TRBV5-4 and TRBJ2-3, reads ETGVTQSPTHLIKTRGQQVTLRCSSQSGHNTVSWYQQALGQGPQFIFQYYREEENGRGNFPPRFSGLQFPNYSSELNVNALELDDSALYLCASSGSRQLRADTQYFGPGTRLTVL.

The chain is built from TRBV6-1 and TRBJ2-1; 8 nucleotides agree with TRBD2. Trimming cost V 6 bases and J 6 bases; bases outside gene matches: 7. The CDR3 contains 14 residues. CDR1 is MNHNS and CDR2 is SASEGT in the germline V gene. The CDR3 region is CASRQVAGSNEQFF. CDR3 DNA: TGTGCCAGCAGACAAGTAGCGGGGAGCAATGAGCAGTTCTTC.

The gene calls are TRBV12-5 and TRBJ2-1; 8 bases are shared with TRBD2. The CDR3 contains 13 residues. With 4 bases clipped from V and 15 bases from J, the junction kept 11 bases outside the gene matches. Germline V gene data show CDR1 as LGHNT and CDR2 as FRNRAP. The CDR3 DNA follows: TGTGCTAGTGGTTACCCCGGGGGGGCCAGGCGGTTCTTC. It encodes CASGYPGGARRFF.

This clone occurred a few times. The CDR3 carries no conserved terminal phenylalanine or tryptophan, so it likely arises from a read error. Because the CDR3's place on the DNA is in doubt, the DNA is left out and the CDR3 is given as listed by TCRdb. The CDR3 here is CASSRPGQGAFL. The chain carries TRBV5-6 and TRBJ1-2; TRBD1, as called in the table, went unchecked against the DNA. Germline-derived CDR1 and CDR2 are SGHDT and YYEEEE. The CDR3 is 12 residues long, counting both termini.

The J gene is TRBJ1-1, the V gene TRBV30; the D gene is possibly TRBD1 (6 bases). The length of the CDR3 is 12 residues. V lost 0 bases, J lost 8 bases, and 10 bases lay in between. From germline, CDR1 is GTSNPN and CDR2 SVGIG (reference sequence). This CDR3 is CAWSVGGEEAFF. The CDR3 DNA reads as TGTGCCTGGAGTGTAGGGGGAGAAGAAGCTTTCTTT.

The chain has TRBV6-5 and TRBJ1-6; 7 bases are a match to TRBD1. Germline trimming cut 6 bases from V and 8 bases from J; bases unmatched to any gene: 10. CDR3 length: 15 residues. In germline, CDR1 is MNHEY, CDR2 SVGAGI. The CDR3 is CASSLQGGSDSPLHF. The CDR3 coding sequence is TGTGCCAGCAGCCTCCAGGGGGGATCGGATTCACCCCTCCACTTT.

This clone was recorded a few times. V gene TRBV10-3 combines with J gene TRBJ1-1; TRBD1 matches 7 bases. Germline V gene lookup returns CDR1 ENHRY and CDR2 SYGVKD. The CDR3 runs to 14 residues. The junction had 2 bases not matched to a gene; V was cut back by 3 bases and J by 1 base. This chain's CDR3 is CAISDGQENTEAFF. CDR3 bases: TGTGCCATCAGTGATGGACAGGAGAACACTGAAGCTTTCTTT.

This rearrangement joins TRBV9 to TRBJ1-6, with a possible D match to TRBD1 (5 bases). The V gene's germline CDR1 is SGDLS and CDR2 YYNGEE. Trimming shortened V by 4 bases and J by 9 bases, and 17 bases separated the two germline ends. CDR3 length: 15 amino acids. As DNA, the CDR3 is TGTGCCAGCAGCCTCGGAGGGACGGGGATTTCACCCCTCCACTTT. Its protein is CASSLGGTGISPLHF.